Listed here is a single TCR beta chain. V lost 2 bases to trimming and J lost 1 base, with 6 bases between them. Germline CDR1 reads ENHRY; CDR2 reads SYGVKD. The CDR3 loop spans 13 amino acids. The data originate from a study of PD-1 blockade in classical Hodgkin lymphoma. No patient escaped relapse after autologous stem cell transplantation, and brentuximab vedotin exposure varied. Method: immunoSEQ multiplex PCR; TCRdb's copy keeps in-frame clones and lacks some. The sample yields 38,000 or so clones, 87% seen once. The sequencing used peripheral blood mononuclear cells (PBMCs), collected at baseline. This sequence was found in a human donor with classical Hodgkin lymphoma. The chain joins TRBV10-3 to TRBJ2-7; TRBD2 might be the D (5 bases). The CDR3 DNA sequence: TGTGCCATCAGTGAGCGGAGGTCCTACGAGCAGTACTTC. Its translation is CAISERRSYEQYF.